What follows are 21 T cell receptor beta chains derived from one specimen sequenced in a study of Graves' ophthalmopathy and Graves' hyperthyroidism. Amplification targeted the TCR beta CDR3 regions, with RNA transcripts as the source material. Second-round multiplex PCR came after first-round RT-PCR with HTBI primers. Via MiXCR, TCRdb re-called the multiplex PCR reads, giving one row per CDR3 protein. This sample has hundreds of thousands of distinct CDR3 sequences, with 22% found just once. What was sequenced was peripheral blood. These TCRs come from a woman younger than 30 with stable Graves' hyperthyroidism. Some clones in this sample may be carry-over from other donors' samples.

V and J are TRBV12-3 or TRBV12-4 and TRBJ2-7; 10 positions match TRBD2. V shed 6 bases, J shed 4 bases, and the junction held 6 bases outside the gene matches. This CDR3 spans 14 amino acids. The DNA for the CDR3 is TGTGCCAGCAGGCTAGCGGGAGCCCTGTACGAGCAGTACTTC. This sequence encodes CASRLAGALYEQYF.

This clonotype appeared many times. The chain links TRBV4-1 to TRBJ1-1, with D uncertain. CDR3 size: 14 residues. From germline, CDR1 is MGHRA and CDR2 YSYEKL. Trimming left V 0 bases short and J 7 bases short, with 12 bases between. This chain's CDR3 is CASSQEEGSDEAFF. The CDR3 DNA reads as TGCGCCAGCAGCCAAGAGGAAGGGTCGGATGAAGCTTTCTTT.

This clonotype came up many times. An end of the junction does not agree with germline; a read error may underlie this. This chain links TRBV7-2 with TRBJ2-2; possibly TRBD2 for D (5 bases). Looked up from germline, CDR1 is SGHTA and CDR2 is FQGNSA. This CDR3 is built from 13 residues. The CDR3 bases are TGTGCCAGCAACTTACGGGGTTTTGGGGAGCTGTTTTTT. Its translation is CASNLRGFGELFF.

This clonotype was found many times. DNA of the CDR3: TGTGCCAGCAGTGACAATGAAGGGGGTGGCTACACCTTC. Residues: CASSDNEGGGYTF. The chain links TRBV6-4 to TRBJ1-2, with D possibly matching TRBD1 (6 bases). In germline, CDR1 is MRHNA, CDR2 SNTAGT. V lost 2 bases, J lost 7 bases, and 11 bases lay in between. The CDR3 has 13 residues.

The rearrangement uses TRBV20-1 and TRBJ2-7; D call uncertain. V lost 4 bases and J 2 bases, leaving 12 bases between the germline ends. Germline assignment: CDR1 DFQATT and CDR2 SNEGSKA (reference sequence). This CDR3 has 13 residues. In DNA, the CDR3 is TGCAGTGCTACCAGCGCAGATACCTACGAGCAGTACTTC. It specifies CSATSADTYEQYF.

This clonotype turned up a few times. The V and J genes are TRBV13 and TRBJ2-7; TRBD1 matches 7 bases. With 3 bases clipped from V and 7 bases from J, the junction kept 6 bases outside the gene matches. The CDR3 sequence is 13 residues long. The V gene's germline CDR1 is PRHDT and CDR2 FYEKMQ (reference sequence). The CDR3 loop is CASSFRQGREQYF. Here the CDR3 DNA reads TGTGCCAGCAGCTTTCGACAGGGAAGGGAGCAGTACTTC.

V gene TRBV7-8 combines with J gene TRBJ1-3, with unresolved D. The germline V and J ends were trimmed by 5 bases and 2 bases, with 13 bases remaining between them. The CDR3 runs to 15 residues. Germline values: CDR1 SGHVS, CDR2 FQNEAQ. CDR3 nucleotides: TGTGCCAGCAGCGAAGGCACCTCACCTGGAAACACCATATATTTT. Protein: CASSEGTSPGNTIYF.

This clonotype was observed at least ten times. The chain joins TRBV5-1 to TRBJ2-7; unclear D gene. The V gene's germline CDR1 is SGHRS and CDR2 YFSETQ. This CDR3 is 13 amino acids long. Between the trimmed V and J ends, which lost 0 bases and 5 bases, there was a span of 9 bases. The CDR3: CASSLVVGNEQYF. DNA for the CDR3: TGCGCCAGCAGCTTGGTGGTGGGTAACGAGCAGTACTTC.

The sample holds many counts of this clonotype. This chain joins TRBV7-9 and TRBJ2-2, with D hard to call. CDR1 and CDR2 (germline): SEHNR, FQNEAQ (reference sequence). This CDR3 spans 13 amino acids. V gave up 0 bases and J gave up 7 bases, with 6 bases separating them. The CDR3: CASSLASYGELFF. The CDR3 bases are TGTGCCAGCAGCTTAGCATCCTACGGGGAGCTGTTTTTT. Drawing the rest from reference TRBV7-9 and TRBJ2-2, the complete variable domain is DTGVSQNPRHKITKRGQNVTFRCDPISEHNRLYWYRQTLGQGPEFLTYFQNEAQLEKSRLLSDRFSAERPKGSFSTLEIQRTEQGDSAMYLCASSLASYGELFFGEGSRLTVL.

V gene TRBV28 combines with J gene TRBJ2-7, with 9 bases matching TRBD1. Germline CDR1 reads MDHEN; CDR2 reads SYDVKM. This CDR3 region has 15 residues. Trimming removed 3 bases from V and 1 base from J; junction bases left unmatched: 4. The CDR3 protein is CASSFWGQGSYEQYF. The CDR3 region has the DNA TGTGCCAGCAGTTTCTGGGGACAGGGTTCCTACGAGCAGTACTTC.

This clonotype turned up a few times. The chain employs TRBV7-9 and TRBJ1-2, with D possibly TRBD1 on 5 matching bases. V lost 8 bases and J lost 7, with 20 bases in between. The CDR3 length is 14 residues. Germline CDR1 SEHNR, CDR2 FQNEAQ (reference sequence). CDR3 amino acids: CASFRQLKRGGYTF. For the CDR3, the DNA is TGTGCCAGCTTTAGACAGTTGAAGCGAGGTGGCTACACCTTC.

This clonotype was observed at least ten times. The chain is built from TRBV6-5 and TRBJ1-2; D uncertain. V was pared by 5 bases and J by 0 bases, with 7 bases between. The CDR3 contains 13 residues. In germline, CDR1 is MNHEY, CDR2 SVGAGI. The chain's CDR3 is CASSQVANYGYTF. The CDR3 DNA follows: TGTGCCAGCAGTCAGGTAGCTAACTATGGCTACACCTTC.

The chain combines TRBV7-6 with TRBJ2-7; D is uncertain. The CDR3 extends over 13 amino acids. Germline lookup yields CDR1 SGHVS and CDR2 FNYEAQ. V lost 1 base to trimming and J lost 5 bases, with 9 bases between them. The CDR3 DNA sequence: TGTGCCAGCAGCTTAGTTTACTGGGACGAGCAGTACTTC. Translated, it gives CASSLVYWDEQYF.

Ten or more counts support this clonotype. The chain carries TRBV6-5 and TRBJ2-7; D may be TRBD2 (6 bases). Germline V gene data show CDR1 as MNHEY and CDR2 as SVGAGI. CDR3 length: 17 residues. V was clipped by 1 base and J by 0 bases, with 16 bases between them. CDR3: CASSYLGPGESSYEQYF. The CDR3, as DNA: TGTGCCAGCAGTTACTTAGGTCCGGGGGAAAGCTCCTACGAGCAGTACTTC.

This clonotype was recorded at least ten times. CDR3 sequence (DNA): TGTGCCAGCAGTGAGGGCCGCCCCTCTATCGGCTACACCTTC. Translated, it gives CASSEGRPSIGYTF. The V and J genes are TRBV6-1 and TRBJ1-2; no clear D. There are 14 residues in the CDR3. V was shortened by 3 bases and J by 8 bases, with 16 bases between the two germline ends. Germline CDR1 MNHNS, CDR2 SASEGT.

This chain joins TRBV20-1 and TRBJ2-7, with no clear D. The V gene lost 3 bases and the J gene lost 7 bases, with 19 bases spanning the gap. The germline gives CDR1 DFQATT, CDR2 SNEGSKA (reference sequence). The CDR3 extends over 14 amino acids. CDR3 residues: CSASTPVGLEEQYF. The CDR3 nucleotides read TGCAGTGCTAGTACCCCGGTCGGGCTAGAGGAGCAGTACTTC.

This clonotype has more than one count but fewer than ten. CDR3 residues: CASSQGGPGQASYEQYF. In DNA form, the CDR3 reads TGTGCCAGCAGCCAAGGAGGCCCAGGTCAGGCGTCCTACGAGCAGTACTTC. This chain connects TRBV14 to TRBJ2-7; D gene unclear. CDR1 is SGHDN, CDR2 FVKESK, per germline. CDR3 length: 17 residues. Between the trimmed V and J ends, which lost 1 base and 1 base, there was a span of 17 bases.

This clonotype was observed many times. V is TRBV11-1 and J is TRBJ1-1; D not resolved. Trimming took 0 bases from V and 2 from J, leaving 16 bases between them. This CDR3 comprises 17 residues. The germline V gene has CDR1 SGHAT and CDR2 FQDESV (reference sequence). The CDR3 region has the DNA TGTGCCAGCAGCTTAGCGGTTATGGAGGGTTTTAACACTGAAGCTTTCTTT. It codes for CASSLAVMEGFNTEAFF.

This clonotype was found a few times. V is TRBV19 and J is TRBJ1-5, with TRBD1 identical over 7 bases. The trim removed 5 bases at V and 1 base at J, leaving 8 bases unmatched. CDR3 length: 16 residues. Per the germline V gene, CDR1 is LNHDA and CDR2 is SQIVND (reference sequence). This chain's CDR3 is CASSAWTGSSNQPQHF. The CDR3 nucleotides read TGTGCCAGTAGTGCCTGGACAGGTTCGAGCAATCAGCCCCAGCATTTT.

The rearrangement links TRBV4-2 to TRBJ1-2, with D possibly being TRBD1 (5 bases). The V gene's germline CDR1 is LGHNA and CDR2 YNFKEQ. This CDR3 is built from 14 residues. The V gene lost 1 base and the J gene lost 8 bases, with 14 bases spanning the gap. CDR3 residues: CASSQGTMPRGYTF. The DNA for the CDR3 is TGTGCCAGCAGCCAAGGGACAATGCCCCGAGGCTACACCTTC.

The chain employs TRBV20-1 and TRBJ2-5; possibly TRBD2 for D (6 bases). Germline values: CDR1 DFQATT, CDR2 SNEGSKA (reference sequence). V lost 6 bases, J lost 7 bases, and 21 bases lay in between. The CDR3 length is 14 residues. The CDR3 spells CSASTWFGGGTQYF. CDR3 sequence (DNA): TGCAGTGCCAGCACTTGGTTCGGGGGTGGGACCCAGTACTTC.